This record looks at one TCR beta chain sequence and its context. Its antigen is unidentified. The analysis combined second doses at about 4 or about 12 weeks. Using immunoSEQ multiplex PCR, the repertoire was profiled, and TCRdb retains in-frame clones only, with some absent. The sample shows around 200,000 clones, 88% of them seen only once. This record comes from a study of T cell responses to AZD1222 COVID-19 vaccine. General study findings and limits: Spike-wide vaccine-associated CD4 TCRs dominated at 160-218 and 743-854. Increases in Spike-specific TCR breadth and depth were seen after two AZD1222 doses.

The CDR3 extends over 13 amino acids. CDR1 MDHEN and CDR2 SYDVKM come from the germline V gene. The V end lost 3 bases, the J end lost 6 bases, and 11 bases lay between the germline ends. Sequenced here: peripheral blood, sampled 28 days after the second AZD1222 dose. The chain is built from TRBV28 and TRBJ1-1; a weak D match, TRBD1 (6 bases). The receptor's source is an adult who received the AZD1222 COVID-19 vaccine. The CDR3 loop reads CASSLGGWSEAFF. The CDR3 DNA follows: TGTGCCAGCAGTTTGGGGGGCTGGTCTGAAGCTTTCTTT.